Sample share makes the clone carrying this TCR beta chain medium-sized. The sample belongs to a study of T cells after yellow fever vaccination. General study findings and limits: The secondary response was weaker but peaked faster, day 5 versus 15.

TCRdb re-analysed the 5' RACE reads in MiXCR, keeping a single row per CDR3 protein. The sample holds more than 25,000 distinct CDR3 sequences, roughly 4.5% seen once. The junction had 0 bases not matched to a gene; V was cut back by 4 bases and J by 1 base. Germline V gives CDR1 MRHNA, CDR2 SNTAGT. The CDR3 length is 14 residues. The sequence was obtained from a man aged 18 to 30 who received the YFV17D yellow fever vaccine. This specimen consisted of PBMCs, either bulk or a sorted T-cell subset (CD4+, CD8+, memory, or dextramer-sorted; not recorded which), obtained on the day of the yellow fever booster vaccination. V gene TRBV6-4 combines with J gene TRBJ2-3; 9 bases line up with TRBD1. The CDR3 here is CASSGTGGTDTQYF. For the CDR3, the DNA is TGTGCCAGCAGTGGGACAGGGGGCACAGATACGCAGTATTTT.